This T cell receptor (beta chain) was observed in a study of neoadjuvant anti-PD-1 for oral cavity cancer. As for the study in general: Around day 43, patients without progression received a fourth nivolumab dose before surgery.

Time point meaning: after neoadjuvant nivolumab, at surgical resection. Libraries were prepared by immunoSEQ multiplex PCR; TCRdb keeps only in-frame clonotypes and omits some of them. Here the sample spans approximately 23,000 clones, 40% to 45% being singletons. Germline V gives CDR1 SGHKS, CDR2 YYEKEE (reference sequence). V was trimmed by 2 bases and J by 2 bases, leaving 7 bases between them. The CDR3 consists of 13 residues. This clone has more than one count but fewer than ten. The rearrangement links TRBV5-5 to TRBJ2-5; D not certain. The sequencing used tumor tissue, collected after nivolumab (anti-PD-1) treatment. This TCR was recovered from a person aged 35-79 years with oral cavity squamous cell carcinoma. CDR3 protein: CASSLNGQETQYF. CDR3 DNA: TGTGCCAGCAGCTTAAACGGACAAGAGACCCAGTACTTC.